Below, 9 T cell receptor beta chains from the same sample are listed, as sequenced in a study of blood T cells in healthy people across ages. Alongside a J-beta primer mix, a sample-barcoded 5' primer served in a second PCR lasting roughly 6 to 11 cycles. TCRdb processed the 5' RACE reads anew with MiXCR; each CDR3 protein has one entry. The sample has 1 million or so distinct CDR3 sequences; 35% to 50% are singletons. Sequencing was carried out using blood. Receptor source: a woman aged 55-75 years in good health.

This clonotype turned up a few times. The chain carries TRBV25-1 and TRBJ2-7, with D unresolved. The V end was cut by 2 bases, the J end by 1 base, with 6 bases between. This CDR3 region has 13 residues. Germline V CDR1 and CDR2: MGHDK, SYGVNS. The CDR3 loop reads CASSEMGSYEQYF. CDR3 in DNA: TGTGCCAGCAGTGAAATGGGGTCCTACGAGCAGTACTTC.

The CDR3 is CASSGQRLEQYF. DNA of the CDR3: TGCGCCAGCAGCGGACAGAGGCTGGAGCAGTACTTC. The chain joins TRBV5-1 to TRBJ2-7, with TRBD1 as a possible D gene (6 bases). Germline CDR1 and CDR2: SGHRS and YFSETQ. The CDR3 spans 12 residues. Between the trimmed V and J ends, which lost 4 bases and 7 bases, there was a span of 12 bases.

In this sample, this clonotype turned up a few times. The V and J genes are TRBV5-6 and TRBJ2-5; D may be TRBD1 (5 bases). CDR1 is SGHDT, CDR2 YYEEEE, per germline. The CDR3 is 15 residues long. Deletions cut 4 bases from V and 2 bases from J, with 15 bases between. The CDR3 region is CASSRATELQETQYF. DNA of the CDR3: TGTGCCAGCAGCCGCGCGACAGAATTACAAGAGACCCAGTACTTC.

This chain joins TRBV7-6 and TRBJ2-5; D unclear. With the DNA end fitting TRBJ2-4 better, the J assignment may be wrong. Per the germline V gene, CDR1 is SGHVS and CDR2 is FNYEAQ. The CDR3 sequence is 17 residues long. In DNA form, the CDR3 reads TGTGCCAGCAGCTTAGACCCCGGGCCCCTGGGCAAAAACATTCAGTACTTC. It yields the protein CASSLDPGPLGKNIQYF.

This clonotype was counted only a few times. CDR3 region: CASSSVEGLGRPYEQYF. In nucleotides, the CDR3 is TGTGCCAGCAGCTCCGTAGAGGGCTTAGGGAGACCCTACGAGCAGTACTTC. V gene TRBV7-8 combines with J gene TRBJ2-7, with D possibly matching TRBD2 (5 bases). With 4 bases removed from V and 2 bases from J, the gap between germline ends came to 21 bases. Germline-derived CDR1 and CDR2 are SGHVS and FQNEAQ. This CDR3 has 17 residues. The full variable domain, completed using reference TRBV7-8 and TRBJ2-7, is GAGVSQSPRYKVAKRGQDVALRCDPISGHVSLFWYQQALGQGPEFLTYFQNEAQLDKSGLPSDRFFAERPEGSVSTLKIQRTQQEDSAVYLCASSSVEGLGRPYEQYFGPGTRLTVT.

This clonotype came up a few times. The CDR3 sequence: CASSLGDQLYEQYF. The CDR3 nucleotides read TGCGCCAGCAGCTTAGGGGACCAACTCTACGAGCAGTACTTC. The chain links TRBV5-1 to TRBJ2-7, with D perhaps TRBD1 or TRBD2 (5 bases each). Germline assignment: CDR1 SGHRS and CDR2 YFSETQ. This CDR3 has 14 amino acids. V dropped 2 bases and J dropped 3 bases, with 12 bases sitting between them.

The chain uses TRBV27 and TRBJ2-5; TRBD2 aligns across 7 bases. V lost 3 bases, J lost 1 base, and 5 bases stayed unmatched. The germline CDR1 and CDR2 sequences are MNHEY and SMNVEV (reference sequence). CDR3 length equals 15 residues. DNA for the CDR3: TGTGCCAGCAGTTTTCAAGCGGGGAGCCAAGAGACCCAGTACTTC. Its protein is CASSFQAGSQETQYF.

The V call is TRBV9, the J call TRBJ2-1; D might be TRBD1 (5 bases). V was cut by 4 bases and J by 5 bases, with 13 bases left in between. Germline V lookup: CDR1 SGDLS, CDR2 YYNGEE. This CDR3 comprises 14 residues. The CDR3 region has the DNA TGTGCCAGCAGCCTAGGACAAATTAACAATGAGCAGTTCTTC. Translating it yields CASSLGQINNEQFF.

The chain recombines TRBV29-1 with TRBJ2-2; either TRBD1 or TRBD2 may supply D (5 bases each). Germline CDR1 reads SQVTM; CDR2 reads ANQGSEA. Trimming removed 8 bases from V and 0 bases from J, with 13 bases in between. The CDR3 extends over 14 amino acids. The CDR3 DNA sequence: TGCAGCACATCGACGGGGCCGAACACCGGGGAGCTGTTTTTT. Translation gives CSTSTGPNTGELFF.